The sequence of this T cell receptor beta chain was determined in a study of response to subunit inactivated influenza vaccine. In its sample, this clonotype was seen a few times. TCRdb ran MiXCR on the RT-PCR reads and lists one entry per CDR3 protein. The sample includes about half a million distinct CDR3 sequences, 7.5% to 8.5% seen only once; the top ten take over 10%. The V gene lost 0 bases and the J gene lost 10 bases, with 13 bases spanning the gap. This CDR3 region has 15 residues. Germline-derived CDR1 and CDR2 are SGHTA and FQGNSA. This receptor was identified in a man in his fifties or sixties who received an inactivated influenza vaccine. The source was PBMCs from blood, collected roughly 24 months after vaccination. The rearrangement joins TRBV7-2 to TRBJ1-6, with D possibly matching TRBD1 (6 bases). This CDR3 reads CASSLASGGGSPLHF. DNA for the CDR3: TGTGCCAGCAGCTTAGCATCGGGGGGCGGGTCACCCCTCCACTTT.